This note documents a single T cell receptor (beta chain) sequence. This specimen belongs to a study of blood T cell repertoires in COVID-19. The repertoire was sequenced with immunoSEQ multiplex PCR; TCRdb's copy has only in-frame clones and lacks some. Of fewer than 500,000 clones listed, over 75% are singletons. The trim removed 5 bases at V and 3 bases at J, leaving 12 bases unmatched. This CDR3 region has 16 residues. Germline V CDR1 and CDR2: SGHAT, FQNNGV. The sample consisted of PBMCs or T cells enriched from blood (not recorded which). The chain carries TRBV11-2 and TRBJ2-5; TRBD1 aligns across 7 bases. This TCR was sampled from a man aged 30 to 39 who had recovered from COVID-19. CDR3 coding DNA: TGTGCCAGCAGCGTCGCCAGGACAGGTCCTAAAGAGACCCAGTACTTC. Its translation: CASSVARTGPKETQYF.